One sample yielded the 8 T cell receptor beta chains listed below, sequenced in a study of molecular identifiers for immune sequencing clone quantification. Each CDR3 protein gets one entry after TCRdb re-called the PCR reads with MiXCR. The sample has 20,000 to 25,000 distinct CDR3 sequences; roughly 17% are singletons. What was sequenced was naive CD8+ T cells from blood, with Jurkat cell RNA spiked in. Subset here: FACS-sorted CD8+CD4-CCR7+CD45RA+ naive T cells. These receptors were taken from a human donor in good health. Some libraries in this study had Jurkat cell RNA spiked in.

Ten or more counts support this clonotype. V usage is TRBV12-3 or TRBV12-4 and J usage is TRBJ2-2; D is tentatively TRBD1 or TRBD2 (5 bases each). There are 15 residues in the CDR3. V lost 3 bases and J lost 6, with 14 bases in between. CDR3 DNA sequence: TGTGCCAGCAGTTTTGCCGGGGCCACCTCCGGGGAGCTGTTTTTT. It encodes CASSFAGATSGELFF.

In this sample, this clonotype turned up many times. The J gene is TRBJ2-3, the V gene TRBV20-1; 10 nucleotides line up with TRBD2. In germline, CDR1 is DFQATT, CDR2 SNEGSKA (reference sequence). The CDR3 extends over 18 amino acids. The V segment lost 0 bases and the J segment 8 bases; nucleotides outside the gene matches: 17. The CDR3 sequence: CSARDSSSGGVDWVTQYF. The CDR3 DNA follows: TGCAGTGCTAGAGATTCGTCTAGCGGGGGCGTCGATTGGGTTACGCAGTATTTT.

The chain employs TRBV28 and TRBJ2-3, with 10 nucleotides matching TRBD2. The germline CDR1 and CDR2 sequences are MDHEN and SYDVKM. The junction had 27 bases not matched to a gene; V was cut back by 4 bases and J by 5 bases. CDR3 length equals 22 residues. The CDR3 nucleotides read TGTGCCAGCAGTTACAGCCCCGGGAAAAGACGACCAGCGGGAGGGCCGTTAGATACGCAGTATTTT. Translated, it gives CASSYSPGKRRPAGGPLDTQYF.

In this sample, this clonotype turned up a few times. The genes are TRBV20-1 and TRBJ2-1; a possible D gene is TRBD1 (5 bases). Germline V gene lookup returns CDR1 DFQATT and CDR2 SNEGSKA (reference sequence). The V gene lost 3 bases and the J gene lost 0 bases, with 12 bases spanning the gap. CDR3 length: 15 amino acids. Here the CDR3 reads CSASEDINSYNEQFF. The CDR3 bases are TGCAGTGCTAGTGAGGACATTAACTCCTACAATGAGCAGTTCTTC.

This clonotype was counted ten times or more. The chain employs TRBV20-1 and TRBJ2-5; no clear D gene. V dropped 0 bases and J dropped 5 bases, with 13 bases sitting between them. Germline CDR1 and CDR2: DFQATT and SNEGSKA (reference sequence). There are 14 residues in the CDR3. The chain's CDR3 is CSARDDAGYETQYF. The CDR3 DNA follows: TGCAGTGCTAGAGATGATGCCGGGTACGAGACCCAGTACTTC.

This clonotype has a count of ten or more. This sequence joins TRBV5-1 and TRBJ2-5; 11 bases map to TRBD2. CDR1 SGHRS and CDR2 YFSETQ come from the germline V gene. The CDR3 totals 14 residues. J was trimmed by 5 bases and V by 4 bases; bases with no gene match: 4. CDR3 sequence: CASSGGTSGETQYF. CDR3 in DNA: TGCGCCAGCAGCGGGGGGACTAGCGGTGAGACCCAGTACTTC.

This clonotype was detected many times. This rearrangement joins TRBV7-2 to TRBJ1-6, with 7 bases matching TRBD1. This CDR3 has 16 amino acids. The J segment lost 0 bases and the V segment lost 6 bases, leaving 5 bases of the junction unmatched. Germline CDR1 reads SGHTA; CDR2 reads FQGNSA. Here the CDR3 reads CASRPGGSSYNSPLHF. The DNA of the CDR3 is TGTGCCAGCAGACCAGGGGGTAGCTCCTATAATTCACCCCTCCACTTT.

This clonotype was recorded at least ten times. This chain joins TRBV4-3 and TRBJ1-1; D unresolved. The V gene's germline CDR1 is LGHNA and CDR2 YSLEER. This CDR3 comprises 16 residues. V lost 0 bases to trimming and J lost 4 bases, with 15 bases between them. This CDR3 is CASSQENDGAGTEAFF. The DNA of the CDR3 is TGCGCCAGCAGCCAAGAAAACGACGGTGCCGGCACTGAAGCTTTCTTT.